A selection of T cell receptor beta chains follows, all from one sample in a study of human T cells and chemical hapten exposure. MiXCR was run by TCRdb on the 5' RACE reads, yielding one entry per CDR3 protein. The sample carries about 140,000 distinct CDR3 sequences, around 4.1% recorded once. These receptor sequences come from a female donor in good health. CDR3s include the opening cysteine and the closing phenylalanine or tryptophan. The order of the fields is D gene, J gene, V gene, clone size, CDR3 protein, CDR3 DNA. D genes are given only for firm matches. Only part of the rows carry a size: once, few, many, or a class if the clone is expanded.

d_call: TRBD1; j_call: TRBJ1-1; v_call: TRBV18; clone_size: many; cdr3_aa: CASSPMFGQGNTEAFF; cdr3_nt: TGTGCCAGCTCACCGATGTTTGGACAGGGGAACACTGAAGCTTTCTTT
d_call: -; j_call: TRBJ2-1; v_call: TRBV10-2; clone_size: many; cdr3_aa: CASSEANFPVNEQFF; cdr3_nt: TGCGCCAGCAGTGAAGCGAATTTCCCAGTGAATGAGCAGTTCTTC
d_call: -; j_call: TRBJ1-6; v_call: TRBV25-1; clone_size: many; cdr3_aa: CASSEQGRRNSPLHF; cdr3_nt: TGTGCCAGCAGTGAACAGGGTCGACGGAATTCACCCCTCCACTTT
d_call: TRBD1; j_call: TRBJ2-7; v_call: TRBV20-1; clone_size: many; cdr3_aa: CSARPTGPPYEQYF; cdr3_nt: TGCAGTGCTAGACCGACAGGGCCCCCCTACGAGCAGTACTTC
d_call: -; j_call: TRBJ2-1; v_call: TRBV4-1; clone_size: -; cdr3_aa: CASSQVDMGRWRYNEQFF; cdr3_nt: TGCGCCAGCAGCCAAGTCGACATGGGCCGCTGGAGATACAATGAGCAGTTCTTC
d_call: -; j_call: TRBJ1-5; v_call: TRBV19; clone_size: -; cdr3_aa: CASSPGPVNQPQHF; cdr3_nt: TGTGCCAGTAGCCCCGGACCGGTCAATCAGCCCCAGCATTTT
d_call: -; j_call: TRBJ2-6; v_call: TRBV7-2; clone_size: many; cdr3_aa: CASSRRFTGANVLTF; cdr3_nt: TGTGCCAGCAGTCGCAGGTTTACCGGGGCCAACGTCCTGACTTTC
d_call: -; j_call: TRBJ2-3; v_call: TRBV7-2; clone_size: many; cdr3_aa: CASRRDSHTQYF; cdr3_nt: TGTGCCAGCAGACGGGACTCACATACGCAGTATTTT
d_call: -; j_call: TRBJ2-7; v_call: TRBV29-1; clone_size: few; cdr3_aa: CSVEDGTDEQYF; cdr3_nt: TGCAGCGTTGAAGATGGGACGGACGAGCAGTACTTC
d_call: TRBD1; j_call: TRBJ2-5; v_call: TRBV7-3; clone_size: -; cdr3_aa: CATHPTRQGIWGTQYF; cdr3_nt: TGTGCCACCCATCCAACGCGACAGGGCATTTGGGGGACCCAGTACTTC
d_call: TRBD1; j_call: TRBJ1-1; v_call: TRBV7-9; clone_size: few; cdr3_aa: CASSQPSGQAPRGEAFF; cdr3_nt: TGTGCCAGCAGCCAACCATCGGGACAGGCCCCCCGGGGTGAAGCTTTCTTT